This TCR beta chain comes out of a study of cytomegalovirus exposure and HLA in healthy donors. Findings and caveats of the study: The authors listed over 150 TCR beta chains as cytomegalovirus-associated.

A word on this clone: What it recognizes is unknown.

PCR involved 60 Vbeta and 13 Jbeta primers. The table came from immunoSEQ multiplex PCR; TCRdb's copy has only in-frame clones and leaves some out. The sample lists roughly 58,000 clones, approximately 80% occurring once. CDR1 is ENHRY and CDR2 is SYGVKD in the germline V gene. The CDR3 is made up of 14 amino acids. V lost 6 bases, J lost 3 bases, and 15 bases lay in between. The chain uses TRBV10-3 and TRBJ2-7; D gene unclear. Sequenced sample: PBMCs. The sequence derives from a human donor in good health. DNA of the CDR3: TGTGCCATCAGGTTTAGTGGAGATTTCTACGAGCAGTACTTC. It yields the protein CAIRFSGDFYEQYF.